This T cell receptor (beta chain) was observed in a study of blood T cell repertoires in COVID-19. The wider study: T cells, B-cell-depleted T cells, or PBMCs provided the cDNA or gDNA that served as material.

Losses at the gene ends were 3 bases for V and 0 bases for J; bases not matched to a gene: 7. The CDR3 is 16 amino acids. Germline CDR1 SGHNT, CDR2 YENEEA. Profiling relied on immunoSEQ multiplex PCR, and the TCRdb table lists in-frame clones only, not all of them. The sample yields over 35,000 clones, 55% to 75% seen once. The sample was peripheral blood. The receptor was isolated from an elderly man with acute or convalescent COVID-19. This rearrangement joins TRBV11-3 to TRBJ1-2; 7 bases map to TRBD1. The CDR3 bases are TGTGCCAGCAGCTTGACGAAAGGGGGCACTAACTATGGCTACACCTTC. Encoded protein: CASSLTKGGTNYGYTF.